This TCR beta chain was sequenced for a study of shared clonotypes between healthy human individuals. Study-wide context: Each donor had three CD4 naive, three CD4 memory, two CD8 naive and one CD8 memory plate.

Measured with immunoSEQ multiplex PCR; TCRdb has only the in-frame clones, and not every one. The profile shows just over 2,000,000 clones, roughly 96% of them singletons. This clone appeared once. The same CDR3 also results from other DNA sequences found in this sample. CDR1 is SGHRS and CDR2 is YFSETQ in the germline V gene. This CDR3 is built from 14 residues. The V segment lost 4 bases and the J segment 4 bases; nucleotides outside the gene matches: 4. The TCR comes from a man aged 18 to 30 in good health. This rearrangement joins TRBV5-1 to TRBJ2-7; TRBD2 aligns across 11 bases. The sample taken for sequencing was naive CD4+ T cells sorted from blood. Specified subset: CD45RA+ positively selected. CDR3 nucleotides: TGCGCCAGCAGCCTACTAGCGGGAGATTACGAGCAGTACTTC. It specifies CASSLLAGDYEQYF. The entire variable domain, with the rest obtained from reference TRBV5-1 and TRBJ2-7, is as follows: KAGVTQTPRYLIKTRGQQVTLSCSPISGHRSVSWYQQTPGQGLQFLFEYFSETQRNKGNFPGRFSGRQFSNSRSEMNVSTLELGDSALYLCASSLLAGDYEQYFGPGTRLTVT.